This TCR beta chain was identified during a study of tumor-infiltrating lymphocytes in glioblastoma multiforme. This CDR3 has 16 residues. Looked up from germline, CDR1 is SGHDT and CDR2 is YYEEEE. The V gene end was trimmed by 1 base and the J gene end by 2 bases; junction bases not matched to a gene: 5. Multiple V-beta primers and a C-beta primer amplified TCRB from RNA. Input was approximately 0.48 ug total RNA, reverse-transcribed with a C-beta primer. No unique molecular identifiers were described for these TCRB libraries. In TCRdb, the multiplex PCR reads were re-called with MiXCR into one record per CDR3 protein. The sample lists nearly 8,500 distinct CDR3 sequences; around 70% were seen once. To note about this clonotype: This CDR3 fails to terminate in the conserved phenylalanine or tryptophan, so it likely reflects a read error.

Sequenced sample: brain tumor tissue. This TCR derives from a male donor with glioblastoma. The V gene is TRBV5-6, the J gene TRBJ2-2; 7 bases match TRBD2. DNA for the CDR3: TGTGCCAGCAGCTTGAAACGGGGGGTAAACACCGGGGAGCTGTTTTCT. Amino acid sequence: CASSLKRGVNTGELFS.